The 10 T cell receptor beta chains presented below share a single source sample, sequenced in a study of response to subunit inactivated influenza vaccine. Each CDR3 protein gets one entry after TCRdb re-called the RT-PCR reads with MiXCR. The table has fewer than 400,000 distinct CDR3 sequences, roughly a fifth seen once. Sequenced material: PBMCs from blood, taken roughly 20 months after vaccination. Receptors originate from a man between 50 and 70 years old who received an inactivated influenza vaccine.

V gene TRBV18 combines with J gene TRBJ1-1; unclear D gene. CDR1 and CDR2 from the germline V gene are KGHSH and LQKENI. V lost 3 bases to trimming and J lost 1 base, with 15 bases between them. The CDR3 covers 16 residues. This CDR3 reads CASSPSRGVGNTEAFF. In nucleotides, the CDR3 is TGTGCCAGCTCACCGTCACGTGGGGTAGGGAACACTGAAGCTTTCTTT.

This clonotype was counted only a few times. The chain couples TRBV6-5 to TRBJ1-3; no definite D call. The CDR3 spans 15 residues. Trimming took 0 bases from V and 3 from J, leaving 9 bases between them. CDR1 is MNHEY and CDR2 is SVGAGI in the germline V gene. The CDR3 DNA follows: TGTGCCAGCAGTTACTCGGCAGGCGTTGGAAACACCATATATTTT. This translates into CASSYSAGVGNTIYF.

On this clonotype itself: A clone one base away is much larger, so this may be a read error. The CDR3 is CVSSQDTGGRTTEAFF. The CDR3 nucleotides read TGCGTCAGCAGCCAAGATACCGGGGGCCGGACCACTGAAGCTTTCTTT. The chain employs TRBV4-3 and TRBJ1-1; weak D call: TRBD1 (6 bases). CDR3 length equals 16 residues. CDR1 LGHNA and CDR2 YSLEER come from the germline V gene.

The chain recombines TRBV15 with TRBJ2-3; D remains unclear. The V end lost 0 bases, the J end lost 4 bases, and 8 bases lay between the germline ends. CDR3 length equals 14 residues. Germline CDR1 reads LNHNV; CDR2 reads YYDKDF (reference sequence). This chain's CDR3 is CATSRERQADTQYF. The CDR3 region has the DNA TGTGCCACCAGCAGAGAAAGGCAGGCAGATACGCAGTATTTT.

This clonotype occurred a few times. The CDR3 DNA reads as TGCGCCAGCAGCCAAGGCCCTGGGGCCTACAATGAGCAGTTCTTC. The encoded protein is CASSQGPGAYNEQFF. This chain links TRBV4-1 with TRBJ2-1; D remains ambiguous. The CDR3 loop spans 15 amino acids. Trimming took off 1 base at V and 2 bases at J, with 9 bases between the two ends. Germline lookup yields CDR1 MGHRA and CDR2 YSYEKL.

This clonotype was counted between two and nine times. This chain connects TRBV5-5 to TRBJ2-1; unclear D gene. V was cut by 1 base and J by 14 bases, with 16 bases left in between. The length of the CDR3 is 13 residues. Per germline, CDR1 SGHKS and CDR2 YYEKEE (reference sequence). The CDR3 sequence: CASSLSERSSEFF. Written as DNA, the CDR3 is TGTGCCAGCAGCTTGAGTGAGCGATCGTCTGAGTTCTTC.

This rearrangement joins TRBV30 to TRBJ2-1; maybe TRBD1 (5 bases). V was cut by 5 bases and J by 5 bases, with 16 bases left in between. The germline gives CDR1 GTSNPN, CDR2 SVGIG (reference sequence). The CDR3 is made up of 14 amino acids. In DNA, the CDR3 is TGTGCCTGGGACGATACCGACAGTAACAATGAGCAGTTCTTC. Amino acid sequence: CAWDDTDSNNEQFF.

This clonotype was observed a handful of times. The V gene is TRBV15, the J gene TRBJ1-1; D ambiguous. Trimming shortened V by 0 bases and J by 5 bases, and 13 bases separated the two germline ends. CDR1 is LNHNV, CDR2 YYDKDF, per germline (reference sequence). CDR3 length: 15 amino acids. This CDR3 is CATSRDLGYGTEAFF. DNA for the CDR3: TGTGCCACCAGCAGAGATCTGGGGTATGGTACTGAAGCTTTCTTT.

Many counts were recorded for this clonotype. This CDR3 is CASSSGQGANSPLHF. CDR3 nucleotide sequence: TGTGCCAGCAGTTCTGGACAGGGGGCAAATTCACCCCTCCACTTT. This chain joins TRBV28 and TRBJ1-6; 11 bases match TRBD1. Germline values: CDR1 MDHEN, CDR2 SYDVKM. After removal of 4 bases from V and 7 bases from J, the junction contained 3 bases not matched to a gene. The CDR3 sequence is 15 residues long.

This clonotype occurred a few times. This chain joins TRBV7-6 and TRBJ2-5; maybe TRBD2 (5 bases). CDR3 length: 15 amino acids. V was clipped by 5 bases and J by 4 bases, with 17 bases between them. Germline V gene data show CDR1 as SGHVS and CDR2 as FNYEAQ. The CDR3 spells CASSPLVRVGETQYF. Here the CDR3 DNA reads TGTGCCAGCAGCCCTCTTGTGAGGGTGGGAGAGACCCAGTACTTC.